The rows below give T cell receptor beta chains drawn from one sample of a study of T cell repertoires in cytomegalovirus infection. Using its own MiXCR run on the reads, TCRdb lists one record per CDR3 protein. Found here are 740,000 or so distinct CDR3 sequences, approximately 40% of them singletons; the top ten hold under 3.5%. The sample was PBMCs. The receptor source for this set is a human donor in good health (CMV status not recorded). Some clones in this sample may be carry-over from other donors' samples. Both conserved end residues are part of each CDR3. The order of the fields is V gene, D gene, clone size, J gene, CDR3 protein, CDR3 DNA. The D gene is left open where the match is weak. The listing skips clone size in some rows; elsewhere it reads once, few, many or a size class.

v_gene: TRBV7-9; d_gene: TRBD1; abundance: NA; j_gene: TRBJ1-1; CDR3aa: CASGGGQAEAFF; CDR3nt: TGTGCCAGCGGCGGGGGACAGGCTGAAGCTTTCTTT
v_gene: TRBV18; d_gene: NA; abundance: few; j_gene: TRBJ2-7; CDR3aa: CASSPRGNEQYF; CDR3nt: TGTGCCAGCTCACCGAGGGGCAACGAGCAGTACTTC
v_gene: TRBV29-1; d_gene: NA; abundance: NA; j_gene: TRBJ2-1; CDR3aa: CSVEIAGAAYNEQFF; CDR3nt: TGCAGCGTTGAGATTGCCGGGGCCGCTTACAATGAGCAGTTCTTC
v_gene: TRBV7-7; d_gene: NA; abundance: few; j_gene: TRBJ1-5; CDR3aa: CASRVNQPQHF; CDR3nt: TGTGCTAGCAGGGTCAATCAGCCCCAGCATTTT
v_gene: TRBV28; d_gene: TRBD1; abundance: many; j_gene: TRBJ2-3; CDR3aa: CASTLGGQGTDTQYF; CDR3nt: TGTGCCAGCACCCTTGGGGGACAGGGCACAGATACGCAGTATTTT
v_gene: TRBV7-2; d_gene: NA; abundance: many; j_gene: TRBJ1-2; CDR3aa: CASSLASQGFYGYTF; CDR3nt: TGTGCCAGCAGCTTAGCCTCTCAGGGCTTCTATGGCTACACCTTC
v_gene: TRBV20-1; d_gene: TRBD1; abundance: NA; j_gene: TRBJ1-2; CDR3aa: CSAPGQGNGYTF; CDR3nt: TGCAGTGCCCCGGGACAGGGGAATGGCTACACCTTC
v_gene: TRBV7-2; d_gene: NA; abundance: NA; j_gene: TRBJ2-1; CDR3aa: CAISQIGDSPLYEQFF; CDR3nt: TGTGCCATCAGCCAAATTGGGGACTCCCCACTGTATGAGCAGTTCTTC
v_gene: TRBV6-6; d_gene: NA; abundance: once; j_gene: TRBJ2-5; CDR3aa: CATLSGTFQETQYF; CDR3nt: TGTGCCACCCTCTCGGGAACCTTCCAAGAGACCCAGTACTTC
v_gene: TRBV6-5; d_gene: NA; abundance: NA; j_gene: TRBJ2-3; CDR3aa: CASSYAHGGRGPDTQYF; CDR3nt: TGTGCCAGCAGCTACGCTCACGGGGGTCGAGGTCCAGATACGCAGTATTTT
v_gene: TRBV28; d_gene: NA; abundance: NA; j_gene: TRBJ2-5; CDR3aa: CASRPKQGPSALKKETQYF; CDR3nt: TGTGCCAGCAGACCCAAACAGGGTCCCAGCGCCCTAAAAAAAGAGACCCAGTACTTC
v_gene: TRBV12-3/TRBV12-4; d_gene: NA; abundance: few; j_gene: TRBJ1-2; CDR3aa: CASSGKSYTF; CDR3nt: TGTGCCAGCAGTGGGAAAAGCTACACCTTC
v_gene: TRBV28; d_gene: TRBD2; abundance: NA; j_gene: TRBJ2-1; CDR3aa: CASSTTGLVSNEQFF; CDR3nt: TGTGCCAGCAGTACAACGGGACTAGTGAGCAATGAGCAGTTCTTC
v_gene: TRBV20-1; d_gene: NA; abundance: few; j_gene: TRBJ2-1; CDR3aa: CSASGTLRVDPSSYNEQFF; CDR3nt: TGCAGTGCTAGTGGGACTCTACGGGTTGACCCGAGCTCCTACAATGAGCAGTTCTTC
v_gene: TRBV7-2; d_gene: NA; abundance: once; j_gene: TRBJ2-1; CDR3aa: CASSLELGEWYEQFF; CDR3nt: TGTGCCAGCAGCTTAGAACTAGGGGAATGGTATGAGCAGTTCTTC
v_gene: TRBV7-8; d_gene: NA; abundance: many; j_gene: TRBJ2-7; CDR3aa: CASSTSGIIISYSYEQYF; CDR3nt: TGTGCCAGCAGCACCTCAGGGATTATAATCTCCTACTCCTACGAGCAGTACTTC
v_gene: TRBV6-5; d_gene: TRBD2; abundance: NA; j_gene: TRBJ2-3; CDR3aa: CDSRTLAGPTDTQYF; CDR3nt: TGTGACAGCAGGACTCTAGCGGGGCCCACAGATACGCAGTATTTT
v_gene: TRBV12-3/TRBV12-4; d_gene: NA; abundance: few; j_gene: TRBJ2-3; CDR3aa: CASSLYRVGDTQYF; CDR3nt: TGTGCCAGCAGTTTATACAGGGTTGGAGATACGCAGTATTTT
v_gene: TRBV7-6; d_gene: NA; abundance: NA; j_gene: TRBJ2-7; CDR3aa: CARSQAGTSIYEKYF; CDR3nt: TGTGCCAGAAGCCAGGCCGGGACGAGTATCTACGAGAAGTACTTC
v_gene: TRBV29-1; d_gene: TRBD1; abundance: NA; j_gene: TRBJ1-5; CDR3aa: CSVQQGIGSNQPQHF; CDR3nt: TGCAGCGTCCAACAGGGGATCGGTTCCAATCAGCCCCAGCATTTT
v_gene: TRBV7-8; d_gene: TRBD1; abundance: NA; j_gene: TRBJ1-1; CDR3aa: CASSPRDSRSVAFF; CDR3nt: TGTGCCAGCAGCCCTAGGGACAGCAGAAGTGTGGCTTTCTTT
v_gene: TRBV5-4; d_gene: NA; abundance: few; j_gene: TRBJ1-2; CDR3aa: CASSFKGGHYGYTF; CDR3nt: TGTGCCAGCAGCTTTAAGGGGGGTCACTATGGCTACACCTTC
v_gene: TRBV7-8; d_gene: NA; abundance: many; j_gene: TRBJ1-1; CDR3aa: CASSLAGTGREAFF; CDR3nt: TGTGCCAGCAGCTTAGCTGGGACTGGACGTGAAGCTTTCTTT
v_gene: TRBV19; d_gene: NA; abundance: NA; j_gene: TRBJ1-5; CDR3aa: CASSKIMEGNQPQHF; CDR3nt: TGTGCCAGTAGTAAGATCATGGAGGGCAATCAGCCCCAGCATTTT
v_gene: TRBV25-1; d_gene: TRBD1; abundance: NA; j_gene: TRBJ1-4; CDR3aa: CASSESGTGVEKLFF; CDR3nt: TGTGCCAGCAGTGAATCAGGGACAGGGGTTGAAAAACTGTTTTTT
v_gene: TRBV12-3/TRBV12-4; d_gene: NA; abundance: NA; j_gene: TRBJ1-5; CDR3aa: CASSFGSQPQHF; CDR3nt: TGTGCCAGCAGTTTTGGTAGTCAGCCCCAGCATTTT